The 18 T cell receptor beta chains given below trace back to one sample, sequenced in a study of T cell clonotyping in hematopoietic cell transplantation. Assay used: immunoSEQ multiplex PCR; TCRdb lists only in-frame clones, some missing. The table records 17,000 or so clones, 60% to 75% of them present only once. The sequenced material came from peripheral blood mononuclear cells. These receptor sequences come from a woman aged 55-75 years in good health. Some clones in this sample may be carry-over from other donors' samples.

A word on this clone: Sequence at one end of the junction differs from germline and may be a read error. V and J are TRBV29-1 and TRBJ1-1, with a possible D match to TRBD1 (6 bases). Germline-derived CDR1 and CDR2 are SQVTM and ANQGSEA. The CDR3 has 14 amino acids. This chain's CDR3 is CSVGGQRGNSEAFF. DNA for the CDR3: TGCAGCGTTGGTGGACAGAGGGGGAACTCTGAAGCTTTCTTT.

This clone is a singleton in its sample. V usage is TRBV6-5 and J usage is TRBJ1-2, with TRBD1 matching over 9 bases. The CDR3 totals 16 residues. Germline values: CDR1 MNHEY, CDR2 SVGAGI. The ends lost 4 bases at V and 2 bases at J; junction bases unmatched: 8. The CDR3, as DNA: TGTGCCAGCAGTTTTTACAGGGGGCGCGAAAACTATGGCTACACCTTC. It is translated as CASSFYRGRENYGYTF.

The CDR3 region is CASRRTGTNYGYTF. DNA of the CDR3: TGTGCCAGTAGACGGACAGGCACTAACTATGGCTACACCTTC. V and J are TRBV19 and TRBJ1-2; 7 bases map to TRBD1. This CDR3 region has 14 residues. V was clipped by 6 bases and J by 0 bases; unmatched bases: 4. From germline, CDR1 is LNHDA and CDR2 SQIVND (reference sequence).

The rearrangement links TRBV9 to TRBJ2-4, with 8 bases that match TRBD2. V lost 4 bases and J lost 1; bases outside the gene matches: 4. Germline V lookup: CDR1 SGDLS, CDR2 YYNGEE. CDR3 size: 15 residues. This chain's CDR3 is CASSPSGLAKNIQYF. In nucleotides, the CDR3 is TGTGCCAGCAGCCCTAGCGGGTTGGCCAAAAACATTCAGTACTTC. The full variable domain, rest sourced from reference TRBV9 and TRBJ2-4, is DSGVTQTPKHLITATGQRVTLRCSPRSGDLSVYWYQQSLDQGLQFLIQYYNGEERAKGNILERFSAQQFPDLHSELNLSSLELGDSALYFCASSPSGLAKNIQYFGAGTRLSVL.

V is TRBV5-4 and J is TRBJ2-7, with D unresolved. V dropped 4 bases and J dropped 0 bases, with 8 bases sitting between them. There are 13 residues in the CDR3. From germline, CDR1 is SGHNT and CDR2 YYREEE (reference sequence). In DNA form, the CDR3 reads TGTGCCAGCAGCGAAAGGAGCTCCTACGAGCAGTACTTC. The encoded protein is CASSERSSYEQYF.

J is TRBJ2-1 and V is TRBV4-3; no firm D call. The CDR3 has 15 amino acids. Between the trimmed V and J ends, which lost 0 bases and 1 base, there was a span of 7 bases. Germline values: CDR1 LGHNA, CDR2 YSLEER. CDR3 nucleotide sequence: TGCGCCAGCAGCCAAGATTACGGATCCTACAATGAGCAGTTCTTC. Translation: CASSQDYGSYNEQFF.

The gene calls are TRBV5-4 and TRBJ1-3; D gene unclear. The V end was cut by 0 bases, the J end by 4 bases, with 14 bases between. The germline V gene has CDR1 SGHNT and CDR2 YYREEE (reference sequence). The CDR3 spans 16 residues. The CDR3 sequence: CASSLDRQAVGNTIYF. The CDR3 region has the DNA TGTGCCAGCAGCTTGGATCGGCAGGCCGTGGGAAACACCATATATTTT.

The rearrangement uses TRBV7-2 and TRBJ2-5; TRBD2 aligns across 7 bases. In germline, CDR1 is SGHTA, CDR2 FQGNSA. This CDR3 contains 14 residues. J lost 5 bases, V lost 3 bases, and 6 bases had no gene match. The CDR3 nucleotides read TGTGCCAGCAGCTTCCGACTAGCAGGGGAGACCCAGTACTTC. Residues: CASSFRLAGETQYF.

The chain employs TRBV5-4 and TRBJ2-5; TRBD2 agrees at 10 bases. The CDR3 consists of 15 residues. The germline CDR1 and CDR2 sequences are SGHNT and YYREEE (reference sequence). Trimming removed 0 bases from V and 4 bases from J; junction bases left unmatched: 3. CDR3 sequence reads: CASSLASGRGETQYF. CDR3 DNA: TGTGCCAGCAGCTTGGCTAGCGGGAGAGGAGAGACCCAGTACTTC.

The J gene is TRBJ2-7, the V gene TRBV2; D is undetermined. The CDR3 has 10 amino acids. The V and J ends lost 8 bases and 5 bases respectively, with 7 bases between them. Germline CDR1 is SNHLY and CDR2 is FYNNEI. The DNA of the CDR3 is TGTGCCAGCGGCTATAACGAGCAGTACTTC. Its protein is CASGYNEQYF.

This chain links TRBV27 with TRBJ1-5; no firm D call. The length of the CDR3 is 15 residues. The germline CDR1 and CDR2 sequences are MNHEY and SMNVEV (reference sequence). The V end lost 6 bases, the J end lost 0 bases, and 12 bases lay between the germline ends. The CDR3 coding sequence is TGTGCCAGCAGACCTGACCCTTATAGCAATCAGCCCCAGCATTTT. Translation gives CASRPDPYSNQPQHF.

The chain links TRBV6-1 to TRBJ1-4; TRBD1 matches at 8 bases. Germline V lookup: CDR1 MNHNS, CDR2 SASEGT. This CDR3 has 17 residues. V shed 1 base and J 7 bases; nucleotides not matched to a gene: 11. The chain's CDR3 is CASSEGYPNRGFEKLFF. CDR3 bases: TGTGCCAGCAGTGAAGGCTACCCCAACAGGGGGTTTGAAAAACTGTTTTTT.

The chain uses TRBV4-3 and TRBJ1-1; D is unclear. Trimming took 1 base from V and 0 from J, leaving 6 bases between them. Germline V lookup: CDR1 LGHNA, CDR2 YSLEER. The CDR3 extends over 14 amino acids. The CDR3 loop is CASSQAGMNTEAFF. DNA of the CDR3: TGCGCCAGCAGCCAAGCCGGAATGAACACTGAAGCTTTCTTT.

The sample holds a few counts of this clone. In DNA form, the CDR3 reads TGTGCCTGGACGGAGGGAAGCAATCAGCCCCAGCATTTT. This gives the protein CAWTEGSNQPQHF. The chain uses TRBV30 and TRBJ1-5; D is ambiguous. V shed 4 bases and J shed 1 base, with 8 bases lying between them. The CDR3 spans 13 residues. Germline V CDR1 and CDR2: GTSNPN, SVGIG (reference sequence).

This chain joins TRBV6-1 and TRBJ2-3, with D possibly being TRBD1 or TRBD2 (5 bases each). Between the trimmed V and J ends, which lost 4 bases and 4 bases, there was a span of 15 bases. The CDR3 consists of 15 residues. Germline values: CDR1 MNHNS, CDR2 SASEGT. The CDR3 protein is CASSATGTPSDTQYF. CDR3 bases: TGTGCCAGCAGTGCTACCGGGACCCCATCAGATACGCAGTATTTT.

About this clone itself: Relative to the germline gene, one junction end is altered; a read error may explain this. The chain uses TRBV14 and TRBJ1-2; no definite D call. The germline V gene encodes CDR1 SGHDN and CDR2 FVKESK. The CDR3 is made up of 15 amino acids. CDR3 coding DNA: TGTGCCAGCAGCCCATTCAGACTGAGTATGGCCCCAATACTGTTC. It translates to CASSPFRLSMAPILF.

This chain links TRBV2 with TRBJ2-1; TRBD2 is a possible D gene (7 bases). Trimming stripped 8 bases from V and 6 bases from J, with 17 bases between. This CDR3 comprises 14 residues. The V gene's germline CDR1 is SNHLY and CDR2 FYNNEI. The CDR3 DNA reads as TGTGCCAGCCTAAGCCGAGGGGGGGGCAATGAGCAGTTCTTC. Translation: CASLSRGGGNEQFF. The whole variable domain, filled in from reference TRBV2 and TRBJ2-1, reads EPEVTQTPSHQVTQMGQEVILRCVPISNHLYFYWYRQILGQKVEFLVSFYNNEISEKSEIFDDQFSVERPDGSNFTLKIRSTKLEDSAMYFCASLSRGGGNEQFFGPGTRLTVL.

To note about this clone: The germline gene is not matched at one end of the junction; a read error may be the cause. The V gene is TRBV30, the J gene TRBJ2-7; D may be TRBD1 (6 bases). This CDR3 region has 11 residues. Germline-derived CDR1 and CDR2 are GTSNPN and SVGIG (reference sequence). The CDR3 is CTWSGQYEQYF. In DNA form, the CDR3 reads TGTACCTGGAGTGGACAGTACGAGCAGTACTTC.